The subject of this entry is one T cell receptor (beta chain). This entry comes from a study of CD8+ T cells in alopecia areata. Study-wide context: Each day, treated patients took oral tofacitinib twice, at 5 to 10 mg per dose. Dosing with tofacitinib proceeded for 6 to 18 months, followed by 6 months off drug.

Extraction and reverse transcription of RNA yielded cDNA as the sequencing template. Using immunoSEQ multiplex PCR, the repertoire was profiled, and TCRdb retains in-frame clones only, with some absent. The sample carries fewer than 350,000 clones, 58% recorded once. Germline CDR1 LNHNV, CDR2 YYDKDF (reference sequence). CDR3 length: 13 residues. V lost 3 bases, J lost 5 bases, and 10 bases lay in between. Treatment of the sample: oral pan-JAK inhibitor, 5-10 mg twice daily. This clonotype originated in a human donor with alopecia areata. Sequenced material: CD4+ T cells sorted from blood, taken at week 24, from a patient treated with tofacitinib. The chain has TRBV15 and TRBJ1-1; D is ambiguous. The chain's CDR3 is CATSSLGRTEAFF. In DNA, the CDR3 is TGTGCCACCAGCAGTTTAGGTCGAACTGAAGCTTTCTTT.